This TCR beta chain was sequenced in a study of Ad26.COV2.S vaccination and SARS-CoV-2 variants. Study details: The donor belonged to the COV1001 Ad26.COV2.S trial arm. Intramuscular Ad26.COV2.S at 5x10^10 or 1x10^11 viral particles. Study-level findings and limits: Overall T cell responses may have been underestimated by the analyses of TCR breadth and depth.

Germline assignment: CDR1 SGHAT and CDR2 FQNNGV. The CDR3 totals 13 residues. V dropped 5 bases and J dropped 9 bases, with 15 bases sitting between them. Treatment specified: some 19 received Ad26.COV2.S at low or high dose, single or two shots; five or six received placebo; per-sample allocation not given. Samples analyzed were those drawn on day 63 after the first vaccine or placebo injection. The donor's status was that of an adult aged 18-55 years in Boston. The table came from immunoSEQ multiplex PCR; TCRdb's copy has only in-frame clones and leaves some out. The sample gives roughly 460,000 clones, around 89% of which show up once; 1.5% to 2% is in the top ten. Details on this clone: The antigen is not known.

The receptor comes from a person between 18 and 65 years old who received the Ad26.COV2.S COVID-19 vaccine or a placebo. Sequenced material: peripheral blood, taken in a trial of Ad26.COV2.S vaccine versus placebo. V usage is TRBV11-2 and J usage is TRBJ2-3; D possibly uses TRBD1 or TRBD2 (5 bases each). CDR3 DNA: TGTGCCAGCAGCCCCCCGAGTCGGGGCACGCAGTATTTT. Residues: CASSPPSRGTQYF.